This entry describes one T cell receptor (beta chain). No antigen is known for it. Base qualities are not provided; no much larger clone lies one nucleotide away. From its cysteine to its phenylalanine, the CDR3 spans 16 amino acids. The sequence is cut down to CDR3 DNA, 48 bases in frame from base 1. In the germline V gene (reference sequence), CDR1 corresponds to LNHDA and CDR2 to SQIVND. Trimming takes 5 bases off V and 0 bases off J; junction bases not matched to a gene: 1. Per the publication, the time point label means: around 2 years on ibrutinib. For TCR beta library preparation, approximately 2 micrograms of genomic DNA were isolated from cryopreserved PBMCs. Longitudinal blood samples from CLL patients receiving ibrutinib monotherapy were subjected to high-throughput TCR beta sequencing. The patients were enrolled in a single-center, open-label phase 2 trial of ibrutinib monotherapy. The goal of deep resolution MiSeq sequencing was a depth between 1 in 1 million and 1 in 200,000 T cells, and coverage averaged 10x per clonotype. The immunoSEQ hsTCRB Kit was used to generate TCR beta libraries. In the paper's pipeline: Data were analyzed with ImmunoSEQ Data Assistant and ImmunoSEQ Analyzer, with V, D and J genes assigned per IMGT definitions. Clonality, which ranges from 0 to 1, was calculated as one minus the normalized Shannon entropy of productive rearrangement frequencies. Public clonotype analysis was restricted to overrepresented clonotypes comprising at least 0.05% of each patient's repertoire. About a dozen repertoires from age-matched healthy donors, obtained from immuneACCESS, served as clonality controls. The table was pulled from immuneACCESS by TCRdb, which kept in-frame rearrangements only. Such tables lose some clones; where checked, under half of the loss comes from unresolved V genes, and the rest has no known cause. The V and J calls and clone size come from that table; D and trimming were worked out from the DNA. The sample profile shows some 200,000 clones; over 60% of them were found once. The ten largest clones represent around 15% of the sample.

This sample stems from a study of cytotoxic CD8 clonotypes in ibrutinib-treated CLL (dated by TCRdb to the early 2020s). General notes on the study: The cohort included roughly 15 treatment-naive and fewer than 12 relapsed/refractory patients; 17 to 18 were IGHV unmutated. Responses were partial in roughly 24 patients and complete in 2; after median approximately 67 months follow-up, around 15 stayed in remission and approximately twelve progressed. Response samples were obtained after a median of around eleven months of treatment, with a range of about 6 to 36 months. On average, each sample had about 250,000 productive templates and 96,000 or so productive rearrangements. Of the 90 or so participants in the trial, 25 to 30 had longitudinal samples available. Cryopreserved peripheral blood mononuclear cells were obtained before treatment, at response, and at either sustained remission or disease progression. Patients were still on ibrutinib when every remission and progressive disease sample was collected.

General conclusions and limits of the study: Baseline clonality exceeded that of age-matched healthy donors and correlated strongly with circulating CD8+ T-cell counts. Lymph node repertoires were not examined, and the timing of sampling was not matched between patients in sustained remission and those whose disease progressed. Public clonotypes were rare and either shrank or stayed stable during treatment, and the rise in clonality at ibrutinib response reflected expansion of private clonotypes. An increase in clonality was observed at ibrutinib response, with clonality remaining stable during sustained remission and falling back toward baseline at progression.

The source is a human donor with chronic lymphocytic leukemia. Sample: PBMCs, taken after 24 months of ibrutinib treatment. The sequence links TRBV19 to TRBJ2-3, with 14 junctional bases fitting TRBD2. Here the CDR3 is given as CASSRTSGRSTDTQYF. The bases read TGTGCCAGTAGTCGGACTAGCGGGAGGAGCACAGATACGCAGTATTTT.